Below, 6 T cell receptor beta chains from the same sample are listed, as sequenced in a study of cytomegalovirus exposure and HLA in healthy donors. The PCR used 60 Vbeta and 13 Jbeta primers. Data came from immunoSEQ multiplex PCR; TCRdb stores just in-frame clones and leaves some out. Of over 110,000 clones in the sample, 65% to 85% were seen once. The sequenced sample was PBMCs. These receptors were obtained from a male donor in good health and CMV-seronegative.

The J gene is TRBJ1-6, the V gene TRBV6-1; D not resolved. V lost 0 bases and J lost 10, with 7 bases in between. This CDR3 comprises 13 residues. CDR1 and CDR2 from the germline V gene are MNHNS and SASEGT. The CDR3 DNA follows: TGTGCCAGCAGTGAAGCGTCTAGGTCACCCCTCCACTTT. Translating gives CASSEASRSPLHF.

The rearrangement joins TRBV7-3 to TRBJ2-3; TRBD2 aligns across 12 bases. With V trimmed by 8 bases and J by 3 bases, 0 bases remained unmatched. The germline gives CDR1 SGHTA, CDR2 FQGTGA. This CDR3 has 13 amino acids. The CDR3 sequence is CASGTSGTDTQYF. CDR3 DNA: TGTGCCAGCGGGACTAGCGGGACAGATACGCAGTATTTT.

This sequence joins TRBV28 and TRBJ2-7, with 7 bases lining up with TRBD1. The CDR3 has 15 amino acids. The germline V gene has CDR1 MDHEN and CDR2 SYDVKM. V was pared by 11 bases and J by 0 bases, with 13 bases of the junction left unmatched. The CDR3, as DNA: TGTGCCCGTTACTTCCGGGACAGATTCTCCTACGAGCAGTACTTC. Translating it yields CARYFRDRFSYEQYF. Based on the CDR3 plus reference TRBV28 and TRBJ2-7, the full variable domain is DVKVTQSSRYLVKRTGEKVFLECVQDMDHENMFWYRQDPGLGLRLIYFSYDVKMKEKGDIPEGYSVSREKKERFSLILESASTNQTSMYLCARYFRDRFSYEQYFGPGTRLTVT.

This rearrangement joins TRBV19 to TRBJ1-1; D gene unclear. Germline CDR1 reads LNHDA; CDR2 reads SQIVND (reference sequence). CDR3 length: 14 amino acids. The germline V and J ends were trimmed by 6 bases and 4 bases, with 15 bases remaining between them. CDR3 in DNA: TGTGCCAGTAGACCTGGAGGTGGAAGCACTGAAGCTTTCTTT. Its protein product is CASRPGGGSTEAFF.

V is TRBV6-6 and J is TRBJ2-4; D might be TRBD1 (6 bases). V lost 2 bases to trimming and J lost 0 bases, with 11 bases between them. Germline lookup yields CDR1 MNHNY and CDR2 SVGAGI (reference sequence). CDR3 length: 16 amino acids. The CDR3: CASSYTYREAKNIQYF. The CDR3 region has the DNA TGTGCCAGCAGTTACACCTACAGGGAAGCCAAAAACATTCAGTACTTC.

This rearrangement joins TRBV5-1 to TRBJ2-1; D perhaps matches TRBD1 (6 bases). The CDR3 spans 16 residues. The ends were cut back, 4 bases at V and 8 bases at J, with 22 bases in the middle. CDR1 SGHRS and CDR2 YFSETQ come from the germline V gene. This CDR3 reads CASSPDILGALHEQFF. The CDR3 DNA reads TGCGCCAGCAGCCCGGATATTTTGGGGGCTCTCCATGAGCAGTTCTTC.